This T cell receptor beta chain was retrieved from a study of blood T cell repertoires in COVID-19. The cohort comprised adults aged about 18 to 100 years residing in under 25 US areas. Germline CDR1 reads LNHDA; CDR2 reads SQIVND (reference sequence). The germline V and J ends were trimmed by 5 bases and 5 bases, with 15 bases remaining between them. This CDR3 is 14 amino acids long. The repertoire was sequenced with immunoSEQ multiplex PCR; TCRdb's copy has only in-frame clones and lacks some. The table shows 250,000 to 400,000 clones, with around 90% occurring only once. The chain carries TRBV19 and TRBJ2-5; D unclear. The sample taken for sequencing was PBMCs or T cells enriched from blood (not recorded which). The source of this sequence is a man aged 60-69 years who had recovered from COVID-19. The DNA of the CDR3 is TGTGCCAGTAGTCGGGTAGTCTGGGTGGAGACCCAGTACTTC. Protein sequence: CASSRVVWVETQYF.